These T cell receptor beta chains were read from a single sample in a study of cytomegalovirus exposure and HLA in healthy donors. The repertoire was sequenced with immunoSEQ multiplex PCR; TCRdb's copy has only in-frame clones and lacks some. Of 150,000 or so clones in the sample, around four fifths were seen once. Sample: PBMCs. These receptors came from a man younger than 40 in good health and CMV-seropositive. Each CDR3 is given with its conserved first and last residue. The order of the fields is J gene, V gene, clone size, D gene, CDR3 protein, CDR3 DNA. D genes are given only for firm matches. For some rows the clone size is stated as once, few or many, or as a class when expanded; others skip it.

TRBJ2-7	TRBV6-1	NA	NA	CASSETDWHYEQYF	TGTGCCAGCAGCGAGACGGACTGGCACTACGAGCAGTACTTC
TRBJ1-2	TRBV2	NA	NA	CASTERGEGYTF	TGTGCCAGCACCGAACGGGGTGAAGGCTACACCTTC
TRBJ2-3	TRBV30	NA	TRBD2	CAWSVARTSGGTDTQYF	TGTGCCTGGAGTGTAGCGCGGACTAGCGGGGGCACAGATACGCAGTATTTT
TRBJ2-2	TRBV9	NA	TRBD2	CASSRHTGTEPAGGELFF	TGTGCCAGCAGCCGACACACCGGGACGGAGCCAGCGGGGGGGGAGCTGTTTTTT
TRBJ1-5	TRBV21-1	NA	NA	CASSNGRQGPLNQPQHF	TGTGCCAGCAGCAACGGGAGACAGGGCCCCCTCAATCAGCCCCAGCATTTT
TRBJ1-2	TRBV27	NA	TRBD1	CASSWGTGNYGYTF	TGTGCCAGCAGTTGGGGGACAGGGAACTATGGCTACACCTTC
TRBJ2-7	TRBV30	few	NA	CACGEREQYF	TGTGCCTGCGGGGAGCGCGAGCAGTACTTC
TRBJ2-2	TRBV5-5	once	NA	CASSWAGGTNTGELFF	TGTGCCAGCAGCTGGGCAGGAGGGACGAACACCGGGGAGCTGTTTTTT
TRBJ2-7	TRBV5-1	NA	NA	CASSLVPGASGYEQYF	TGCGCCAGCAGCTTGGTTCCAGGGGCCTCCGGCTACGAGCAGTACTTC
TRBJ2-5	TRBV6-1	NA	TRBD2	CASLSLAGGQETQYF	TGTGCCAGCTTATCCCTAGCGGGGGGGCAAGAGACCCAGTACTTC
TRBJ2-6	TRBV9	NA	NA	CASSPDRVLWAGANVLTF	TGTGCCAGCAGCCCCGACCGGGTTCTGTGGGCTGGGGCCAACGTCCTGACTTTC
TRBJ1-5	TRBV19	few	NA	CASSIPQQPQHF	TGTGCCAGTAGTATTCCACAGCAGCCCCAGCATTTT
TRBJ2-7	TRBV6-5	NA	TRBD1	CASSLRDRGPDEQYF	TGTGCCAGCAGTCTTCGGGACAGGGGGCCGGACGAGCAGTACTTC
TRBJ2-7	TRBV14	many	NA	CASSQGGEQYF	TGTGCCAGCAGCCAGGGAGGCGAGCAGTACTTC
TRBJ2-1	TRBV14	few	NA	CASSPGSEQFF	TGTGCCAGCAGCCCGGGGAGTGAGCAGTTCTTC
TRBJ2-7	TRBV18	few	TRBD2	CASSRSISGGASYEQYF	TGTGCCAGCTCACGATCAATTAGCGGGGGGGCCTCCTACGAGCAGTACTTC
TRBJ1-2	TRBV7-9	NA	NA	CASSFADNYGYTF	TGTGCCAGCAGCTTTGCGGATAACTATGGCTACACCTTC
TRBJ2-5	TRBV4-3	NA	TRBD2	CASSQDNRGVWETQYF	TGCGCCAGCAGCCAAGATAACCGGGGGGTCTGGGAGACCCAGTACTTC
TRBJ2-1	TRBV19	NA	TRBD1	CASQNRGRSYNEQFF	TGTGCCAGTCAAAACAGGGGGCGATCCTACAATGAGCAGTTCTTC
TRBJ1-2	TRBV19	once	NA	CASSITGSYGYTF	TGTGCCAGTAGTATTACAGGGTCTTATGGCTACACCTTC
TRBJ2-3	TRBV5-4	NA	TRBD2	CASSISGGGTDTQYF	TGTGCCAGCAGCATTAGCGGGGGTGGGACAGATACGCAGTATTTT
TRBJ2-2	TRBV27	NA	TRBD1	CASSLSSDRDNTGELFF	TGTGCCAGCAGTTTATCATCCGACAGGGATAACACCGGGGAGCTGTTTTTT
TRBJ2-3	TRBV28	NA	TRBD1	CASSTGGRGDTQYF	TGTGCCAGCAGTACAGGGGGCCGGGGAGATACGCAGTATTTT
TRBJ2-5	TRBV6-1	NA	NA	CASSASNLETQYF	TGTGCCAGCAGTGCCTCGAACTTAGAGACCCAGTACTTC
TRBJ2-7	TRBV11-2	NA	NA	CASTLGGGYPSYEQYF	TGTGCCAGCACCTTGGGGGGGGGCTATCCTTCCTACGAGCAGTACTTC
TRBJ1-3	TRBV10-3	NA	NA	CAISESGGTGNTIYF	TGTGCCATCAGTGAGTCAGGAGGGACCGGAAACACCATATATTTT
TRBJ1-5	TRBV5-5	once	NA	CASSFRVSGNQPQHF	TGTGCCAGCAGCTTCAGGGTTTCTGGCAATCAGCCCCAGCATTTT
TRBJ2-5	TRBV27	NA	NA	CASSLGGWETQYF	TGTGCCAGCAGTTTGGGGGGTTGGGAGACCCAGTACTTC
TRBJ2-3	TRBV7-8	once	TRBD2	CASSKGRLAGGRMSTDTQYF	TGTGCCAGCAGCAAGGGGCGACTAGCGGGGGGACGCATGAGCACAGATACGCAGTATTTT
TRBJ2-3	TRBV21-1	NA	NA	CASSLTLAGGGTDTQYF	TGTGCCAGCAGCCTGACCCTAGCGGGGGGGGGCACAGATACGCAGTATTTT
TRBJ2-7	TRBV19	NA	NA	CASSITFTGRYEQYF	TGTGCCAGTAGTATAACTTTCACAGGGCGGTACGAGCAGTACTTC
TRBJ1-1	TRBV12-5	NA	NA	CASGLTRRGGTEAFF	TGTGCTAGTGGTTTGACCCGGAGGGGTGGCACTGAAGCTTTCTTT
TRBJ1-6	TRBV4-3	NA	TRBD1	CASSQGTGGPSHSPLHF	TGCGCCAGCAGCCAAGGGACAGGGGGTCCCAGTCATTCACCCCTCCACTTT
TRBJ1-3	TRBV25-1	NA	NA	CASSTGIGNTIYF	TGTGCCAGCTCCACAGGGATCGGTAACACCATATATTTT
TRBJ2-5	TRBV9	NA	NA	CASSVEGSPGETQYF	TGTGCCAGCAGCGTAGAAGGCTCCCCGGGGGAGACCCAGTACTTC
TRBJ1-6	TRBV29-1	NA	TRBD1	CSVKTGNSPLHF	TGCAGCGTAAAGACAGGGAATTCACCCCTCCACTTT
TRBJ1-2	TRBV11-2	few	NA	CASSLYGLPYGYTF	TGTGCCAGCAGCTTATATGGCCTGCCCTATGGCTACACCTTC
TRBJ1-1	TRBV9	NA	TRBD1	CASSPYQGGAYTEAFF	TGTGCCAGCAGCCCTTATCAGGGGGGCGCTTACACTGAAGCTTTCTTT
TRBJ2-5	TRBV11-3	few	NA	CASSLGGQQETQYF	TGTGCCAGCAGCTTAGGAGGGCAGCAAGAGACCCAGTACTTC
TRBJ2-5	TRBV9	NA	TRBD1	CASSDDRDEQETQYF	TGTGCCAGCAGTGATGACAGGGATGAACAAGAGACCCAGTACTTC
TRBJ2-7	TRBV25-1	NA	NA	CASSITEDAYEQYF	TGTGCCAGCAGTATCACAGAAGACGCCTACGAGCAGTACTTC
TRBJ2-2	TRBV2	NA	NA	CARSGNTGELFF	TGTGCCAGGTCAGGGAACACCGGGGAGCTGTTTTTT
TRBJ1-1	TRBV7-9	NA	NA	CASSSSGSEAFF	TGTGCCAGCAGCTCTTCAGGATCCGAAGCTTTCTTT
TRBJ2-1	TRBV6-5	few	NA	CASGPRGLHYNEQFF	TGTGCCAGTGGTCCTCGGGGACTCCACTACAATGAGCAGTTCTTC
TRBJ1-5	TRBV19	NA	NA	CASSIPHGFSNQPQHF	TGTGCCAGTAGTATTCCCCACGGGTTTAGCAATCAGCCCCAGCATTTT
TRBJ1-2	TRBV7-9	NA	NA	CASSLGRPNGYTF	TGTGCCAGCAGCTTAGGGAGACCAAATGGCTACACCTTC
TRBJ1-1	TRBV6-1	NA	TRBD1	CASITPGQGNTEAFF	TGTGCCAGCATCACCCCGGGACAGGGGAACACTGAAGCTTTCTTT
TRBJ2-1	TRBV7-9	NA	TRBD2	CASRPGRARLAGRDEQFF	TGTGCCAGCAGGCCTGGCAGGGCTCGACTAGCGGGGCGCGATGAGCAGTTCTTC
TRBJ1-5	TRBV19	NA	TRBD1	CASSNRGRQPQHF	TGTGCCAGTAGTAACAGGGGGCGTCAGCCCCAGCATTTT
TRBJ2-3	TRBV19	NA	TRBD2	CASSSTSGGATDTQYF	TGTGCCAGTAGTTCGACTAGCGGGGGGGCGACAGATACGCAGTATTTT
TRBJ2-7	TRBV4-3	NA	NA	CASSQDTTTAAYEQYF	TGCGCCAGCAGCCAAGATACTACTACCGCGGCCTACGAGCAGTACTTC